The 29 T cell receptor beta chains given below trace back to one sample, sequenced in a study of post-analysis software for immune sequencing data. Study-level findings and limits: Among five TRBV segments more frequent in patients than controls were TRBV5-6, TRBV5-1 and TRBV20-1.

Unique molecular identifiers were present in the TCR beta cDNA libraries. Each CDR3 protein gets one entry after TCRdb re-called the PCR reads with MiXCR. The sample yields about 210,000 distinct CDR3 sequences, 29% seen once. Their cognate antigens are unknown. The sequenced sample consisted of blood. The receptors were gathered from a girl aged 2-17 years with multiple sclerosis.

The chain links TRBV29-1 to TRBJ1-1; D is uncertain. V dropped 6 bases and J dropped 0 bases, with 11 bases sitting between them. The CDR3 is made up of 13 amino acids. Germline V gives CDR1 SQVTM, CDR2 ANQGSEA. CDR3 protein: CSVIRKMNTEAFF. CDR3 DNA sequence: TGCAGCGTAATCAGGAAGATGAACACTGAAGCTTTCTTT.

CDR3 amino acids: CASSGDPQLVEQYF. CDR3 sequence (DNA): TGTGCCAGCAGTGGAGACCCCCAGTTAGTCGAGCAGTACTTC. This chain links TRBV12-3 or TRBV12-4 with TRBJ2-7; D gene unclear. V lost 5 bases and J 6 bases, leaving 17 bases between the germline ends. This CDR3 is built from 14 residues.

V usage is TRBV18 and J usage is TRBJ2-7; TRBD2 agrees at 15 bases. CDR3 length equals 19 residues. Trimming cost V 5 bases and J 3 bases; bases outside gene matches: 14. The germline V gene has CDR1 KGHSH and CDR2 LQKENI. The CDR3 is CASSALRTSGRGIDYEQYF. The CDR3 bases are TGTGCCAGCTCAGCGCTCAGGACTAGCGGGAGGGGAATCGACTACGAGCAGTACTTC.

As concerns this clonotype: A much larger clone sits a single nucleotide away, making a read error possible. The chain couples TRBV3-1 to TRBJ2-7; maybe TRBD1 (6 bases). The CDR3 consists of 16 residues. Germline CDR1 LGHDT, CDR2 YNNKEL (reference sequence). The CDR3 sequence is CANSQGGSAISYEQYF. The CDR3 nucleotides are TGTGCCAACAGCCAAGGGGGTTCAGCTATATCCTACGAGCAGTACTTC.

This clonotype showed up many times. The chain employs TRBV10-3 and TRBJ2-1, with 13 bases lining up with TRBD2. This CDR3 is built from 15 residues. Germline CDR1 and CDR2: ENHRY and SYGVKD. V lost 6 bases to trimming and J lost 7 bases; unmatched junction nucleotides: 6. CDR3 bases: TGTGCCATCAGCGAGACTAGCGGGGGGACAAATGAGCAGTTCTTC. Translated: CAISETSGGTNEQFF.

This clonotype was detected a few times. The V call is TRBV30, the J call TRBJ1-2; D ambiguous. Trimming pared 2 bases from V and 9 bases from J, leaving 7 bases between. Germline CDR1 reads GTSNPN; CDR2 reads SVGIG (reference sequence). This CDR3 contains 10 residues. The CDR3 here is CAWSSESYTF. The CDR3 DNA follows: TGTGCCTGGAGTAGTGAAAGCTACACCTTC.

This clonotype came up once. This may stem from a read error, because a much larger clone lies one nucleotide away. CDR3: CASSTSGTTFEQYF. Here the CDR3 DNA reads TGTGCCAGCAGTACTTCCGGGACCACATTCGAGCAGTACTTC. The genes are TRBV6-6 and TRBJ2-4; the D gene could be TRBD1 or TRBD2 (5 bases each). TRBJ2-7 matches the DNA end more closely, so the J call is doubtful. This CDR3 is 14 amino acids long. CDR1 and CDR2 from the germline V gene are MNHNY and SVGAGI (reference sequence).

In this sample, this clonotype turned up many times. The V call is TRBV20-1, the J call TRBJ2-3, with 14 bases identical to TRBD2. There are 17 residues in the CDR3. The ends lost 6 bases at V and 0 bases at J; junction bases unmatched: 8. Germline V gene lookup returns CDR1 DFQATT and CDR2 SNEGSKA (reference sequence). CDR3 region: CSASTSGRAGSTDTQYF. The CDR3 DNA reads as TGCAGTGCCTCGACTAGCGGGAGGGCGGGTAGCACAGATACGCAGTATTTT.

This clonotype was picked up a small number of times. The chain uses TRBV20-1 and TRBJ1-2; 8 bases are shared with TRBD1. J lost 12 bases, V lost 0 bases, and 9 bases had no gene match. Germline-derived CDR1 and CDR2 are DFQATT and SNEGSKA (reference sequence). The CDR3 sequence is 13 residues long. The CDR3 is CSARDKSAGGDTF. The CDR3 DNA sequence: TGCAGTGCTAGAGATAAGTCGGCAGGGGGCGACACCTTC.

V is TRBV6-5 and J is TRBJ1-1; D might be TRBD1 (6 bases). The CDR3 sequence is 13 residues long. The germline V gene encodes CDR1 MNHEY and CDR2 SVGAGI. V gave up 6 bases and J gave up 3 bases, with 11 bases separating them. CDR3 DNA: TGTGCCAGCAGGAACGCAGGGGACACTGAAGCTTTCTTT. Protein: CASRNAGDTEAFF.

Only one count was recorded for this clonotype. CDR3 DNA: TGCAGCGTGAACAGGGGGTCCAACTATGGCTACACCTTC. Amino acids: CSVNRGSNYGYTF. This rearrangement joins TRBV29-1 to TRBJ1-2; 8 bases agree with TRBD1. V was clipped by 6 bases and J by 2 bases; unmatched bases: 5. The CDR3 contains 13 residues. CDR1 SQVTM and CDR2 ANQGSEA come from the germline V gene.

The chain recombines TRBV6-6 with TRBJ1-5, with D unresolved. CDR1 and CDR2 (germline): MNHNY, SVGAGI (reference sequence). Trimming removed 5 bases at V and 0 bases at J, with 11 bases between. CDR3 size: 15 residues. CDR3 DNA sequence: TGTGCCAGCAGTAAGACACGGTATAGCAATCAGCCCCAGCATTTT. Its translation is CASSKTRYSNQPQHF.

This clonotype was recorded many times. The V call is TRBV7-9, the J call TRBJ1-6; D is uncertain. Germline V gene lookup returns CDR1 SEHNR and CDR2 FQNEAQ (reference sequence). This CDR3 spans 14 amino acids. Trimming stripped 5 bases from V and 11 bases from J, with 16 bases between. CDR3 sequence: CASSPMGGAPPLHF. As DNA, the CDR3 is TGTGCCAGCAGCCCGATGGGTGGAGCGCCACCCCTCCACTTT. Full variable domain (rest looked up from reference TRBV7-9 and TRBJ1-6): DTGVSQNPRHKITKRGQNVTFRCDPISEHNRLYWYRQTLGQGPEFLTYFQNEAQLEKSRLLSDRFSAERPKGSFSTLEIQRTEQGDSAMYLCASSPMGGAPPLHFGNGTRLTVT.

This clonotype was seen ten or more times. The gene calls are TRBV7-8 and TRBJ2-7; 7 positions agree with TRBD2. Germline lookup yields CDR1 SGHVS and CDR2 FQNEAQ. The CDR3 extends over 15 amino acids. V lost 5 bases, J lost 3 bases, and 10 bases stayed unmatched. The CDR3 sequence: CASSRSSSGHYEQYF. The DNA for the CDR3 is TGTGCCAGCAGCCGGTCCTCTAGCGGACACTACGAGCAGTACTTC.

This clonotype has a handful of counts. The rearrangement joins TRBV19 to TRBJ2-6; TRBD1 aligns across 7 bases. Trimming took 6 bases from V and 3 from J; bases not matched to a gene: 11. Germline CDR1 LNHDA, CDR2 SQIVND (reference sequence). This CDR3 has 17 amino acids. DNA of the CDR3: TGTGCCAGTAGACCAGGAACCCAGGGGGTTGGGGCCAACGTCCTGACTTTC. Translated, it gives CASRPGTQGVGANVLTF.

The chain's CDR3 is CASSLRDGYTF. The DNA of the CDR3 is TGTGCCAGCAGCTTACGGGATGGCTACACCTTC. The V and J genes are TRBV7-2 and TRBJ1-2; D remains ambiguous. This CDR3 has 11 amino acids. Trimming took 2 bases from V and 6 from J, leaving 4 bases between them. Germline CDR1 SGHTA, CDR2 FQGNSA. Variable domain in full (rest from reference TRBV7-2 and TRBJ1-2): GAGVSQSPSNKVTEKGKDVELRCDPISGHTALYWYRQSLGQGLEFLIYFQGNSAPDKSGLPSDRFSAERTGGSVSTLTIQRTQQEDSAVYLCASSLRDGYTFGSGTRLTVV.

Points on this clonotype: A much bigger clone sits one base away, suggesting this may be a read error. The genes are TRBV20-1 and TRBJ1-2; D is possibly TRBD1 (6 bases). CDR3 size: 12 residues. Germline V gene sequence: CDR1 DFQATT, CDR2 SNEGSKA (reference sequence). This chain's CDR3 is CRAGNRDLGYTF. The CDR3 DNA is TGCAGGGCTGGAAACAGGGATTTGGGCTACACCTTC.

This clonotype has at least ten counts. V is TRBV20-1 and J is TRBJ2-3, with a tentative D call TRBD2 (5 bases). The CDR3 runs to 14 residues. The V gene lost 5 bases and the J gene lost 0 bases, with 12 bases spanning the gap. Looked up from germline, CDR1 is DFQATT and CDR2 is SNEGSKA (reference sequence). The chain's CDR3 is CSAPAVLSTDTQYF. The CDR3 DNA reads TGCAGTGCTCCAGCGGTTCTGAGCACAGATACGCAGTATTTT.

The chain has TRBV30 and TRBJ1-2; D gene uncertain. Germline loops: CDR1 GTSNPN, CDR2 SVGIG (reference sequence). This CDR3 is built from 13 residues. Trimming removed 5 bases at V and 4 bases at J, with 14 bases between. The CDR3 here is CAWFKLVGYGYTF. CDR3 bases: TGTGCCTGGTTTAAGCTCGTCGGCTATGGCTACACCTTC.

The CDR3 protein is CASSGGNTEAFF. CDR3 coding DNA: TGCGCCAGCAGCGGCGGGAACACTGAAGCTTTCTTT. The chain links TRBV5-1 to TRBJ1-1; no reliable D call. Trimming left V 4 bases short and J 1 base short, with 5 bases between. CDR1 is SGHRS, CDR2 YFSETQ, per germline. This CDR3 spans 12 amino acids. Full variable domain (outside the CDR3, taken from reference TRBV5-1 and TRBJ1-1): KAGVTQTPRYLIKTRGQQVTLSCSPISGHRSVSWYQQTPGQGLQFLFEYFSETQRNKGNFPGRFSGRQFSNSRSEMNVSTLELGDSALYLCASSGGNTEAFFGQGTRLTVV.

The chain couples TRBV2 to TRBJ1-5; D uncertain. V was trimmed by 4 bases and J by 0 bases, leaving 10 bases between them. The CDR3 sequence is 15 residues long. From germline, CDR1 is SNHLY and CDR2 FYNNEI. The CDR3: CASSGGLNSNQPQHF. DNA for the CDR3: TGTGCCAGCAGTGGAGGACTGAATAGCAATCAGCCCCAGCATTTT.

This clonotype was picked up a small number of times. This sequence may be a read error, since a much larger clone differs from it by one base. V gene TRBV12-3 or TRBV12-4 combines with J gene TRBJ2-5, with D maybe TRBD2 (5 bases). The CDR3 contains 13 residues. CDR3 coding DNA: TGTGCCGGCAGACCACTAGTTTCTGAGACCCAGTACTTC. This translates into CAGRPLVSETQYF.

The V call is TRBV3-1, the J call TRBJ2-1; 10 bases align to TRBD2. The germline V gene has CDR1 LGHDT and CDR2 YNNKEL (reference sequence). Unmatched junction bases numbered 7, after V lost 4 bases and J lost 7 bases. CDR3 length equals 15 residues. The CDR3 nucleotides read TGTGCCAGCAGCCTAGATAGACTAGCGGGTAATGAGCAGTTCTTC. Its translation: CASSLDRLAGNEQFF.

There are many counts of this clonotype. J is TRBJ1-2 and V is TRBV4-1; D gene uncertain. The CDR3 loop spans 13 amino acids. CDR1 is MGHRA, CDR2 YSYEKL, per germline. Trimming stripped 1 base from V and 6 bases from J, with 9 bases between. The CDR3 sequence is CASSQVGADGYTF. The DNA for the CDR3 is TGCGCCAGCAGCCAAGTGGGAGCAGATGGCTACACCTTC.

Only one count was recorded for this clonotype. CDR3 in amino acids: CSAGQGYEQYF. CDR3 nucleotide sequence: TGCAGTGCTGGACAGGGGTACGAGCAGTACTTC. The chain carries TRBV20-1 and TRBJ2-7, with 9 bases fitting TRBD1. This CDR3 has 11 amino acids. J gave up 4 bases and V 5 bases, and 0 bases lay outside the gene matches. Germline CDR1 reads DFQATT; CDR2 reads SNEGSKA (reference sequence).

In its sample, this clonotype was seen many times. This sequence joins TRBV28 and TRBJ2-7; D perhaps matches TRBD1 (6 bases). V was pared by 7 bases and J by 5 bases, with 21 bases between. Germline values: CDR1 MDHEN, CDR2 SYDVKM. There are 15 residues in the CDR3. CDR3 sequence (DNA): TGTGCCAGCACCCACAGGGAAGGGGCTCTGGACGAGCAGTACTTC. This translates into CASTHREGALDEQYF. The full variable domain, rest sourced from reference TRBV28 and TRBJ2-7, is DVKVTQSSRYLVKRTGEKVFLECVQDMDHENMFWYRQDPGLGLRLIYFSYDVKMKEKGDIPEGYSVSREKKERFSLILESASTNQTSMYLCASTHREGALDEQYFGPGTRLTVT.

The gene calls are TRBV20-1 and TRBJ1-5; 7 bases fit TRBD1. J was trimmed by 6 bases and V by 5 bases; bases with no gene match: 7. The CDR3 is made up of 13 amino acids. Germline V gene lookup returns CDR1 DFQATT and CDR2 SNEGSKA (reference sequence). The CDR3 here is CSARQGGGQPQHF. CDR3 coding DNA: TGCAGTGCTCGTCAGGGGGGCGGTCAGCCCCAGCATTTT.

This sequence joins TRBV2 and TRBJ2-3, with D perhaps TRBD1 or TRBD2 (6 bases each). V dropped 6 bases and J dropped 2 bases, with 15 bases sitting between them. The germline CDR1 and CDR2 sequences are SNHLY and FYNNEI. The CDR3 has 15 residues. For the CDR3, the DNA is TGTGCCAGCAGGACCAATCCGGGGGCCACAGATACGCAGTATTTT. Amino acids: CASRTNPGATDTQYF.

Only a few counts were recorded for this clonotype. The chain carries TRBV11-3 and TRBJ2-7; tentative D call: TRBD2 (6 bases). Trimming cost V 0 bases and J 5 bases, with 14 bases left between them. The CDR3 sequence is 15 residues long. Germline V CDR1 and CDR2: SGHNT, YENEEA. The CDR3 sequence is CASSLDGGPMDEQYF. Here the CDR3 DNA reads TGTGCCAGCAGCTTAGATGGAGGGCCTATGGACGAGCAGTACTTC. The full variable domain, completed using reference TRBV11-3 and TRBJ2-7, is EAGVVQSPRYKIIEKKQPVAFWCNPISGHNTLYWYLQNLGQGPELLIRYENEEAVDDSQLPKDRFSAERLKGVDSTLKIQPAELGDSAVYLCASSLDGGPMDEQYFGPGTRLTVT.